This TCR beta chain was captured in a study of cytomegalovirus exposure and HLA in healthy donors. In the case of this clone: The antigen is undetermined.

Overall study findings and caveats: In a later analysis, V- and J-gene trimming of beta chains associated with a DCLRE1C missense variant, replicated independently.

Use of 60 Vbeta and 13 Jbeta primers characterized the PCR. Produced via immunoSEQ multiplex PCR; TCRdb's table is partial and in-frame only. The profile shows about 120,000 clones, about 78% of them singletons. The clonotype originates from a middle-aged woman in good health and CMV-seropositive. Sequencing was done on a sample of PBMCs.

The CDR3 is CAISGRQVKTVMNTEAFF. The CDR3 nucleotides are TGTGCCATCAGTGGGCGCCAAGTAAAGACAGTTATGAACACTGAAGCTTTCTTT. The chain has TRBV10-3 and TRBJ1-1, with D maybe TRBD1 (5 bases). V was trimmed by 4 bases and J by 0 bases, leaving 21 bases between them. The CDR3 is made up of 18 amino acids. Germline assignment: CDR1 ENHRY and CDR2 SYGVKD.